This TCR beta chain was documented in a study of blood T cell repertoires in COVID-19. As processed by the authors: The authors estimated nucleated cell counts from reference gene primer amplification. The assay was immunoSEQ multiplex PCR, and TCRdb's table has in-frame clones only and misses some. The D gene and trimming were derived from the DNA, and the V and J assignments and clone size from that table. This sample has around 140,000 clones, with roughly 78% found just once. The CDR3 is made up of 12 amino acids. Germline CDR1 and CDR2: SGDLS and YYNGEE. V was clipped by 0 bases and J by 8 bases, with 8 bases between them. Cohorts were assigned according to the clinical history that participants reported.

The sample was PBMCs or T cells enriched from blood (not recorded which). The chain links TRBV9 to TRBJ1-2; D remains unclear. This TCR was sampled from a woman between 45 and 60 years old who had recovered from COVID-19. CDR3 in DNA: TGTGCCAGCAGCGTAGTATTCGGGGGCTACACCTTC. Its translation: CASSVVFGGYTF.